The 21 T cell receptor beta chains listed next were all sequenced from one sample in a study of T-cell memory formation after mild COVID-19. TCRdb redid the calling of the 5' RACE reads with MiXCR, one entry per CDR3 protein. The profile shows 250,000 to 350,000 distinct CDR3 sequences, 13% to 15% of them singletons. The source material was PBMCs or a T cell subset sorted from them (not recorded which). These receptors all stem from a man between 18 and 29 years old who had mild COVID-19 (a few samples of this study predate the infection). Cell type and time point are not known.

This clonotype occurred a few times. V gene TRBV7-2 combines with J gene TRBJ1-1; no clear D. From germline, CDR1 is SGHTA and CDR2 FQGNSA. The CDR3 extends over 13 amino acids. The germline V and J ends were trimmed by 5 bases and 4 bases, with 11 bases remaining between them. The CDR3 nucleotides are TGTGCCAGCAGCAGCAGCGGTCTCACTGAAGCTTTCTTT. Translated, it gives CASSSSGLTEAFF. The full variable domain, in which reference TRBV7-2 and TRBJ1-1 provide the parts outside the CDR3, is GAGVSQSPSNKVTEKGKDVELRCDPISGHTALYWYRQSLGQGLEFLIYFQGNSAPDKSGLPSDRFSAERTGGSVSTLTIQRTQQEDSAVYLCASSSSGLTEAFFGQGTRLTVV.

The table lists this clonotype with a few counts. DNA for the CDR3: TGTGCCACCAGCAGAGAGGGGGGGGACAGGAGCCCTGAAGCTTTCTTT. This gives the protein CATSREGGDRSPEAFF. This chain uses TRBV15 with TRBJ1-1; 8 bases align to TRBD1. J lost 6 bases, V lost 0 bases, and 9 bases had no gene match. Germline CDR1 reads LNHNV; CDR2 reads YYDKDF (reference sequence). The CDR3 spans 16 residues.

This clonotype was seen a few times. The chain couples TRBV20-1 to TRBJ1-2; D remains ambiguous. Germline CDR1 and CDR2: DFQATT and SNEGSKA (reference sequence). Trimming shortened V by 5 bases and J by 4 bases, and 14 bases separated the two germline ends. The CDR3 covers 13 residues. In nucleotides, the CDR3 is TGCAGTGCTTACACTCCAACTGGCTATGGCTACACCTTC. Translation gives CSAYTPTGYGYTF.

The sample holds a few counts of this clonotype. The rearrangement links TRBV6-5 to TRBJ2-3; a possible D gene is TRBD1 (5 bases). The germline V and J ends were trimmed by 6 bases and 3 bases, with 10 bases remaining between them. The CDR3 contains 13 residues. The V gene's germline CDR1 is MNHEY and CDR2 SVGAGI. The DNA of the CDR3 is TGTGCCAGCAGGGTGACAGATACAGATACGCAGTATTTT. This codes for CASRVTDTDTQYF.

The chain has TRBV29-1 and TRBJ1-3, with no clear D. This CDR3 contains 11 residues. Trimming shortened V by 7 bases and J by 4 bases, and 8 bases separated the two germline ends. CDR1 and CDR2 (germline): SQVTM, ANQGSEA. This CDR3 reads CSALMGNTIYF. The CDR3 DNA sequence: TGCAGCGCCCTGATGGGAAACACCATATATTTT.

The chain couples TRBV24-1 to TRBJ2-1; 7 bases match TRBD2. The CDR3 extends over 17 amino acids. With V trimmed by 2 bases and J by 4 bases, 10 bases remained unmatched. CDR1 and CDR2 from the germline V gene are KGHDR and SFDVKD. The CDR3 is CATSDSRGGFKYNEQFF. The DNA for the CDR3 is TGTGCCACCAGTGATTCACGCGGGGGATTTAAATACAATGAGCAGTTCTTC.

J is TRBJ1-1 and V is TRBV7-6; D perhaps matches TRBD1 (5 bases). The length of the CDR3 is 14 residues. Trimming removed 6 bases from V and 1 base from J, with 12 bases in between. From germline, CDR1 is SGHVS and CDR2 FNYEAQ. CDR3 sequence (DNA): TGTGCCAGCAGGGGACTGGGCAAGAACACTGAAGCTTTCTTT. It is translated as CASRGLGKNTEAFF.

The rearrangement uses TRBV7-2 and TRBJ2-3, with TRBD2 matching 8 bases. Germline V gives CDR1 SGHTA, CDR2 FQGNSA. Trimming took 3 bases from V and 5 from J; bases not matched to a gene: 4. CDR3 size: 14 residues. CDR3 loop: CASSFAGGVDTQYF. CDR3 sequence (DNA): TGTGCCAGCAGCTTCGCGGGGGGAGTAGATACGCAGTATTTT.

This clonotype was counted ten times or more. The chain uses TRBV7-3 and TRBJ1-2; 7 positions match TRBD1. In germline, CDR1 is SGHTA, CDR2 FQGTGA. The ends lost 5 bases at V and 4 bases at J; junction bases unmatched: 4. The CDR3 sequence is 13 residues long. The CDR3: CASSPQGGYGYTF. CDR3 nucleotide sequence: TGTGCCAGCAGCCCGCAGGGGGGCTATGGCTACACCTTC.

V gene TRBV5-1 combines with J gene TRBJ1-5; 7 bases are shared with TRBD1. This CDR3 has 14 residues. V dropped 4 bases and J dropped 4; count of bases not matched to a gene: 5. CDR1 and CDR2 (germline): SGHRS, YFSETQ. CDR3 in amino acids: CASSEGAGNQPQHF. CDR3 DNA sequence: TGCGCCAGCAGCGAGGGGGCCGGGAATCAGCCCCAGCATTTT.

The V and J genes are TRBV3-1 and TRBJ2-1; 7 nucleotides line up with TRBD2. The CDR3 spans 15 residues. Looked up from germline, CDR1 is LGHDT and CDR2 is YNNKEL (reference sequence). V shed 5 bases, J shed 6 bases, and the junction held 10 bases outside the gene matches. In DNA, the CDR3 is TGTGCCAGCAGCGAAGCGGGGCGGACGCTCAATGAGCAGTTCTTC. This sequence encodes CASSEAGRTLNEQFF.

This clonotype was picked up a small number of times. The chain joins TRBV18 to TRBJ2-3; D is unclear. The CDR3 extends over 14 amino acids. Trimming cost V 2 bases and J 2 bases, with 8 bases left between them. CDR1 is KGHSH, CDR2 LQKENI, per germline. In DNA, the CDR3 is TGTGCCAGCTCACCAGCCCTCCACACAGATACGCAGTATTTT. This sequence encodes CASSPALHTDTQYF.

A few counts support this clonotype. This rearrangement joins TRBV28 to TRBJ1-6, with D tentatively TRBD1 (5 bases). The CDR3 covers 15 residues. Trimming stripped 7 bases from V and 0 bases from J, with 10 bases between. The germline V gene has CDR1 MDHEN and CDR2 SYDVKM. DNA of the CDR3: TGTGCCAGCAACCCGGGGGACTCCTATAATTCACCCCTCCACTTT. Translated: CASNPGDSYNSPLHF.

This clonotype was observed a handful of times. The V gene is TRBV12-3 or TRBV12-4, the J gene TRBJ2-1; D not resolved. CDR3 length equals 13 residues. Trimming took 3 bases from V and 6 from J, leaving 9 bases between them. CDR3 sequence (DNA): TGTGCCAGCAGTTTTGGGCTTCCCAATGAGCAGTTCTTC. Protein product: CASSFGLPNEQFF.

This clonotype was picked up a small number of times. The rearrangement links TRBV7-9 to TRBJ2-1, with 8 positions matching TRBD1. Losses at the gene ends were 6 bases for V and 3 bases for J; bases not matched to a gene: 1. The germline V gene has CDR1 SEHNR and CDR2 FQNEAQ (reference sequence). The CDR3 runs 13 residues. CDR3 amino acids: CASRGQDYNEQFF. CDR3 nucleotide sequence: TGTGCCAGCAGGGGACAGGACTACAATGAGCAGTTCTTC.

This clonotype was detected a few times. This chain connects TRBV11-2 to TRBJ1-5; 7 bases are a match to TRBD1. The CDR3 is made up of 15 amino acids. CDR1 SGHAT and CDR2 FQNNGV come from the germline V gene. The V segment lost 0 bases and the J segment 6 bases; nucleotides outside the gene matches: 5. As DNA, the CDR3 is TGTGCCAGCAGCTTAGATATAGCAGGGGGTCAGCCCCAGCATTTT. Translating it yields CASSLDIAGGQPQHF.

V usage is TRBV5-1 and J usage is TRBJ2-6, with 7 bases that match TRBD1. V lost 4 bases to trimming and J lost 1 base; unmatched junction nucleotides: 5. CDR3 length equals 16 residues. Germline V lookup: CDR1 SGHRS, CDR2 YFSETQ. CDR3 amino acids: CASSLRQGSGANVLTF. DNA of the CDR3: TGCGCCAGCAGCCTACGACAGGGATCTGGGGCCAACGTCCTGACTTTC.

The chain carries TRBV6-5 and TRBJ2-2; tentatively, D is TRBD1 (7 bases). Germline CDR1 is MNHEY and CDR2 is SVGAGI. The CDR3 consists of 15 residues. Trimming pared 2 bases from V and 4 bases from J, leaving 11 bases between. The CDR3 nucleotides are TGTGCCAGCAGTTACCGACAGGGAGGCACCGGGGAGCTGTTTTTT. Protein sequence: CASSYRQGGTGELFF.

This clonotype has ten or more counts. This rearrangement joins TRBV20-1 to TRBJ1-5, with D perhaps matching TRBD1 (6 bases). The CDR3 consists of 13 residues. Trimming left V 5 bases short and J 7 bases short, with 15 bases between. The germline CDR1 and CDR2 sequences are DFQATT and SNEGSKA (reference sequence). The CDR3 loop reads CSASQGPGQPQHF. The CDR3 bases are TGCAGTGCTTCACAGGGTCCGGGCCAGCCCCAGCATTTT.

A few counts support this clonotype. The gene calls are TRBV9 and TRBJ2-3, with 7 nucleotides matching TRBD1. V shed 3 bases and J 3 bases; nucleotides not matched to a gene: 4. Germline V gene sequence: CDR1 SGDLS, CDR2 YYNGEE. This CDR3 spans 14 amino acids. The CDR3 bases are TGTGCCAGCAGCGGACGACAGGGAACAGATACGCAGTATTTT. Residues: CASSGRQGTDTQYF. Based on the CDR3 plus reference TRBV9 and TRBJ2-3, the full variable domain is DSGVTQTPKHLITATGQRVTLRCSPRSGDLSVYWYQQSLDQGLQFLIQYYNGEERAKGNILERFSAQQFPDLHSELNLSSLELGDSALYFCASSGRQGTDTQYFGPGTRLTVL.

This clonotype has just a few counts. The chain carries TRBV12-3 or TRBV12-4 and TRBJ2-7; D call uncertain. Between the trimmed V and J ends, which lost 1 base and 6 bases, there was a span of 10 bases. This CDR3 has 13 amino acids. In DNA form, the CDR3 reads TGTGCCAGCAGTTTAGGGGGTGATATCGAGCAGTACGTC. It specifies CASSLGGDIEQYV.